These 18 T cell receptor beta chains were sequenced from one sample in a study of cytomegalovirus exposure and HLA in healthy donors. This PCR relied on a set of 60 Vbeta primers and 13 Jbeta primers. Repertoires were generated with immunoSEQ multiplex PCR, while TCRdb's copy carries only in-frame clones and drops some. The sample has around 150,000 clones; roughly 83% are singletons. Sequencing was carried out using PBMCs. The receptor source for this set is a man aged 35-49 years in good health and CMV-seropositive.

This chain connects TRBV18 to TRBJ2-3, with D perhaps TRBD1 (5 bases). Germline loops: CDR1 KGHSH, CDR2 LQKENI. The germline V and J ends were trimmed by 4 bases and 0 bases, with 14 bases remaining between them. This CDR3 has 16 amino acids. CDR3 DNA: TGTGCCAGCTCACAACTCGACCGACAGAGCACAGATACGCAGTATTTT. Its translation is CASSQLDRQSTDTQYF.

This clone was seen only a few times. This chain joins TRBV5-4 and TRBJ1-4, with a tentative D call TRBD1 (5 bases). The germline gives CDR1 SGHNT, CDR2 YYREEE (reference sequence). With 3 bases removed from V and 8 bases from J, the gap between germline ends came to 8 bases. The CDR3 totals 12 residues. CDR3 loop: CASSWGGEKLFF. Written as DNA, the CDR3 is TGTGCCAGCAGCTGGGGGGGGGAAAAACTGTTTTTT.

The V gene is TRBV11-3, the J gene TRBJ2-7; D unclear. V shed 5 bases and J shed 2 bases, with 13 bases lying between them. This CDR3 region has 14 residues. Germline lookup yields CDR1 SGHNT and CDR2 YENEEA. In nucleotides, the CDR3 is TGTGCCAGCAGCCGACGTACTACCACCTACGAGCAGTACTTC. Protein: CASSRRTTTYEQYF.

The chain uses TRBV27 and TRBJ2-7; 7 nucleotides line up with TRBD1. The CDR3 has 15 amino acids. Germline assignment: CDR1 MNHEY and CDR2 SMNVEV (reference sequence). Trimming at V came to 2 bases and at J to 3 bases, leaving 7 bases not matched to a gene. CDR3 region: CASSLVKRQGYEQYF. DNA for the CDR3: TGTGCCAGCAGTTTAGTTAAGAGACAGGGCTACGAGCAGTACTTC.

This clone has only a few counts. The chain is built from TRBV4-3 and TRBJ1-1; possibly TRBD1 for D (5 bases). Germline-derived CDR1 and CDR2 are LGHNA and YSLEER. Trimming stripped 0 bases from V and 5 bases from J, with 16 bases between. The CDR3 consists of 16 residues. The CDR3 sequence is CASSQEVFRGRTEAFF. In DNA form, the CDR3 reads TGCGCCAGCAGCCAAGAAGTATTCCGGGGGAGGACTGAAGCTTTCTTT.

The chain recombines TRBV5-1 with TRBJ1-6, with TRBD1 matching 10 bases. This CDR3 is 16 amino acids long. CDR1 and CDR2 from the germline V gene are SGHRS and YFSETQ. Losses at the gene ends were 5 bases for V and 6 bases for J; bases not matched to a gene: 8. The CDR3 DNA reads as TGCGCCAGCAGGCTAACGGGACAGGGGAGTAATTCACCCCTCCACTTT. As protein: CASRLTGQGSNSPLHF.

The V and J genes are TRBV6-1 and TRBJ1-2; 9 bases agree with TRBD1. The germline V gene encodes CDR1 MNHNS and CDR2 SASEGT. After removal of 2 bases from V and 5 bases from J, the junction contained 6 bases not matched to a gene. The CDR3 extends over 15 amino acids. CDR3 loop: CASSEQGQGLYGYTF. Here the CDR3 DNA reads TGTGCCAGCAGTGAACAGGGACAGGGCTTATATGGCTACACCTTC.

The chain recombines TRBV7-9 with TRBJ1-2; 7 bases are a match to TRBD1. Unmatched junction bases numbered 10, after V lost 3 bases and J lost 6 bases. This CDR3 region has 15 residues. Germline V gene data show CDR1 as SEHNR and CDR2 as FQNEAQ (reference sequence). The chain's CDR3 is CASSFGTARGHGYTF. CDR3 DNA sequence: TGTGCCAGCAGCTTCGGGACGGCGAGGGGGCATGGCTACACCTTC.

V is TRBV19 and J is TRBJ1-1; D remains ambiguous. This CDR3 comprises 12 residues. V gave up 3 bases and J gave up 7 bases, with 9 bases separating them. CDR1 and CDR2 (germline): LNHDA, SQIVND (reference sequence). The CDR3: CASSIRRGEAFF. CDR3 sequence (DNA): TGTGCCAGTAGTATCCGCAGAGGTGAAGCTTTCTTT.

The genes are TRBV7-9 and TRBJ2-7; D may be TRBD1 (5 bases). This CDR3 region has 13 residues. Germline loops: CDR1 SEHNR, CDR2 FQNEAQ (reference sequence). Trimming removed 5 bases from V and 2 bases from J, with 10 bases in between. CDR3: CASSARVTYEQYF. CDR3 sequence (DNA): TGTGCCAGCAGCGCCAGGGTCACCTACGAGCAGTACTTC.

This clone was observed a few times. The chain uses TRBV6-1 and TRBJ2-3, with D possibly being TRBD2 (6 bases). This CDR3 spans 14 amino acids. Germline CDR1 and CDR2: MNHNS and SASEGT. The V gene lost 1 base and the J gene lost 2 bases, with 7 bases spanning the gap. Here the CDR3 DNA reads TGTGCCAGCAGTGAAGGCGGGAACACAGATACGCAGTATTTT. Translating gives CASSEGGNTDTQYF.

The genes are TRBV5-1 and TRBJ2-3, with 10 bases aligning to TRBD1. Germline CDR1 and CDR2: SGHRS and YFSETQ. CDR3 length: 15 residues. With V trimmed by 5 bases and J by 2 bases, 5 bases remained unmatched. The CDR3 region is CASRTTGGNTDTQYF. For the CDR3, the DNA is TGCGCCAGCAGGACGACAGGGGGCAACACAGATACGCAGTATTTT.

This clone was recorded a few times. CDR3: CASSEQGRFIYEQYF. CDR3 nucleotides: TGTGCCAGCAGCGAACAGGGCCGTTTTATCTACGAGCAGTACTTC. The chain links TRBV5-6 to TRBJ2-7, with a tentative D call TRBD1 (6 bases). V shed 4 bases and J shed 3 bases, with 17 bases lying between them. The CDR3 totals 15 residues. Germline CDR1 and CDR2: SGHDT and YYEEEE.

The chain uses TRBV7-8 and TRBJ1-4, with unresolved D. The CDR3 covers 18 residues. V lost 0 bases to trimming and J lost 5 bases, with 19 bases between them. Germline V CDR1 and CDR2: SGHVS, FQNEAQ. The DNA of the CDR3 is TGTGCCAGCAGCTTAGCCCCCCGAGGTGACGCGATAAATGAAAAACTGTTTTTT. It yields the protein CASSLAPRGDAINEKLFF. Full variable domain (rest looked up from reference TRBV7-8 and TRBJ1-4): GAGVSQSPRYKVAKRGQDVALRCDPISGHVSLFWYQQALGQGPEFLTYFQNEAQLDKSGLPSDRFFAERPEGSVSTLKIQRTQQEDSAVYLCASSLAPRGDAINEKLFFGSGTQLSVL.

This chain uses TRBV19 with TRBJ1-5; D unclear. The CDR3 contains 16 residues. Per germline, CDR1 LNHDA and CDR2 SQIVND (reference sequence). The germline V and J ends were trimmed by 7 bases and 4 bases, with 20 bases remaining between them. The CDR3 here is CASKMSGRGVNQPQHF. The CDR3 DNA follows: TGTGCCAGTAAAATGAGCGGCCGTGGGGTGAATCAGCCCCAGCATTTT.

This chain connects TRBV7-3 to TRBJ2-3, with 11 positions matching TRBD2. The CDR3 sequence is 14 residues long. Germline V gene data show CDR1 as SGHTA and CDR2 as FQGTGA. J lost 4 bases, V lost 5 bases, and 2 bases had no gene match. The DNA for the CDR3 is TGTGCCAGCAGCCAGGGACTAGCGGCAGATACGCAGTATTTT. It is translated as CASSQGLAADTQYF.

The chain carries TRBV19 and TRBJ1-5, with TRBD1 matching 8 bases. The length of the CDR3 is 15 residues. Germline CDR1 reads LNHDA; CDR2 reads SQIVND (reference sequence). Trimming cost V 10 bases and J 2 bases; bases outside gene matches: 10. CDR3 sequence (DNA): TGTGCCACCGAGGGCAGGGGGCAGGGCAATCAGCCCCAGCATTTT. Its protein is CATEGRGQGNQPQHF.

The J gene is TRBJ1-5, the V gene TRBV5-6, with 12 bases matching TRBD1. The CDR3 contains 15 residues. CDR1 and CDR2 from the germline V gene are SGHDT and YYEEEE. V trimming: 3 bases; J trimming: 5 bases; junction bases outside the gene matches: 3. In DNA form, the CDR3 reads TGTGCCAGCAGCTCCGGGACAGGGGGCTATCAGCCCCAGCATTTT. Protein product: CASSSGTGGYQPQHF.